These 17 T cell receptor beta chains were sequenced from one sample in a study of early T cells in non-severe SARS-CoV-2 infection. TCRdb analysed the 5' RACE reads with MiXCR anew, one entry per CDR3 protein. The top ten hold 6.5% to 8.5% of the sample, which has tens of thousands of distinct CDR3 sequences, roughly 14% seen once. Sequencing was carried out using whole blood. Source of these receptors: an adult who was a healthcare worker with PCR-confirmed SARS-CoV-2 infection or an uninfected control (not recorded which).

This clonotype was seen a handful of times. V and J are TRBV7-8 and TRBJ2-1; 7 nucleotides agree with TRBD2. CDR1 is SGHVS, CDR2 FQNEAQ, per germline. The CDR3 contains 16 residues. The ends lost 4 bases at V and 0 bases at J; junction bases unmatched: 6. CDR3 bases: TGTGCCAGCAGCTCCGGACTAGGGGTCTCCTACAATGAGCAGTTCTTC. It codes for CASSSGLGVSYNEQFF.

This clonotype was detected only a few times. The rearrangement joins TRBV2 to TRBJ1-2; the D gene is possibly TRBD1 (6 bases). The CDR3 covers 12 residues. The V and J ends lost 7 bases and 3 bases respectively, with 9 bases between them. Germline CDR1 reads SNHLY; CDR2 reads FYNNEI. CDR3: CASMDRDYGYTF. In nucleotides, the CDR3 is TGTGCCAGCATGGACAGAGACTATGGCTACACCTTC. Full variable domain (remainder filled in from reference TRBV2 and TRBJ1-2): EPEVTQTPSHQVTQMGQEVILRCVPISNHLYFYWYRQILGQKVEFLVSFYNNEISEKSEIFDDQFSVERPDGSNFTLKIRSTKLEDSAMYFCASMDRDYGYTFGSGTRLTVV.

CDR3 residues: CASSYVGGELNTEAFF. CDR3 DNA sequence: TGTGCCAGCAGTTACGTAGGAGGAGAATTGAACACTGAAGCTTTCTTT. V and J are TRBV6-5 and TRBJ1-1; the D is unclear. This CDR3 is built from 16 residues. Germline CDR1 is MNHEY and CDR2 is SVGAGI. V gave up 2 bases and J gave up 0 bases, with 13 bases separating them.

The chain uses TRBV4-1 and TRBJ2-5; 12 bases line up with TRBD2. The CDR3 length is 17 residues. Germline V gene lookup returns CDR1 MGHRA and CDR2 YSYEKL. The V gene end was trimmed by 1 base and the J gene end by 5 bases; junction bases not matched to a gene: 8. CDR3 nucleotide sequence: TGCGCCAGCAGCCAAGCTCCTAGCGGGAGGGCCGGGGAGACCCAGTACTTC. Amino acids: CASSQAPSGRAGETQYF.

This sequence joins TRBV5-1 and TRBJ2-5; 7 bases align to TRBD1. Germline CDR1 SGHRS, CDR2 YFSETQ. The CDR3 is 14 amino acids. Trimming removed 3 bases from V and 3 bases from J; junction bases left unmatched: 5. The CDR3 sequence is CASSSTDREETQYF. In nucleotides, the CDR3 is TGCGCCAGCAGCTCGACTGACAGGGAAGAGACCCAGTACTTC.

CDR3 bases: TGTGCCAGCAGCTACGGGACAGGGATCTACGAGCAGTACTTC. Its translation: CASSYGTGIYEQYF. J is TRBJ2-7 and V is TRBV3-1; 9 bases line up with TRBD1. Germline loops: CDR1 LGHDT, CDR2 YNNKEL (reference sequence). CDR3 length equals 14 residues. V dropped 5 bases and J dropped 3; count of bases not matched to a gene: 5.

The DNA of the CDR3 is TGCAGTGCTAGAGTTGCGGTAGGGTACAATGAGCAGTTCTTC. It yields the protein CSARVAVGYNEQFF. The chain joins TRBV20-1 to TRBJ2-1; unclear D gene. There are 14 residues in the CDR3. Germline CDR1 is DFQATT and CDR2 is SNEGSKA (reference sequence). Deletions cut 1 base from V and 4 bases from J, with 11 bases between.

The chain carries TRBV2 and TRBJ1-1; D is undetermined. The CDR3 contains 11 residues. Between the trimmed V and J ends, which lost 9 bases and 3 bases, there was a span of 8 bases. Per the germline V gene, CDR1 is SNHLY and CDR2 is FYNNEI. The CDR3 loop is CASDSYTEAFF. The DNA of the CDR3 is TGTGCCAGTGATTCATACACTGAAGCTTTCTTT.

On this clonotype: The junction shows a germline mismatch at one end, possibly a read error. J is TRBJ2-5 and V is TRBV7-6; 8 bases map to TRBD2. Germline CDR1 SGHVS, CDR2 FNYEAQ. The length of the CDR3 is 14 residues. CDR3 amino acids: CTSSLSRGGETQYF. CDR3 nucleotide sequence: TGTACCAGCAGCTTATCGCGCGGGGGGGAGACCCAGTACTTC.

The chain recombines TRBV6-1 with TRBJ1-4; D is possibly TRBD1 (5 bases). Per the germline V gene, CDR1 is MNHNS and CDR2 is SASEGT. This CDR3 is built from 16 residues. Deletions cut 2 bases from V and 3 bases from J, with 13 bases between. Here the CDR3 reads CASSERGSQANEKLFF. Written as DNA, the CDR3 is TGTGCCAGCAGTGAACGGGGGTCTCAGGCTAATGAAAAACTGTTTTTT.

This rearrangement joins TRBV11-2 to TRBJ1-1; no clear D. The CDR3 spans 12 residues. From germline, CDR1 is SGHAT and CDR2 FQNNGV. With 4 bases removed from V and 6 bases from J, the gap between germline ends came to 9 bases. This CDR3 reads CASSSTDPEAFF. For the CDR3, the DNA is TGTGCCAGCAGCTCGACCGATCCTGAAGCTTTCTTT.

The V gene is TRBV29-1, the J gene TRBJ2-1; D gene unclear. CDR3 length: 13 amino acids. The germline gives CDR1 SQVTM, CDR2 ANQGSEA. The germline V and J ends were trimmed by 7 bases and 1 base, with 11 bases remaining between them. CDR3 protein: CSAASPSYNEQFF. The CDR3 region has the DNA TGCAGCGCCGCTAGTCCATCCTACAATGAGCAGTTCTTC.

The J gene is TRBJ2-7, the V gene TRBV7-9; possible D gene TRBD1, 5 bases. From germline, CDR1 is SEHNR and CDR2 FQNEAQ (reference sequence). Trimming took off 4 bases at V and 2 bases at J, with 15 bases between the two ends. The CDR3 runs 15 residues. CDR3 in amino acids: CASSSTGWAPYEQYF. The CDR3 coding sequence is TGTGCCAGCAGCTCTACAGGCTGGGCGCCCTACGAGCAGTACTTC.

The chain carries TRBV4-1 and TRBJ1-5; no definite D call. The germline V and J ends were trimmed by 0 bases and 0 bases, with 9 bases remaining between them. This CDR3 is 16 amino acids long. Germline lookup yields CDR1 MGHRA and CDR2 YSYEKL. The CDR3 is CASSQERESSNQPQHF. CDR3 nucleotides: TGCGCCAGCAGCCAAGAAAGGGAATCTAGCAATCAGCCCCAGCATTTT.

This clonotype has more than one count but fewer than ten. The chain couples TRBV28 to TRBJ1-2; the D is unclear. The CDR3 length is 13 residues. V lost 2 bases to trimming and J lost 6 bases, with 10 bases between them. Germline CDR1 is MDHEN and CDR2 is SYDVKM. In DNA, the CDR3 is TGTGCCAGCAGTTTAGGGCTCGAAGATGGCTACACCTTC. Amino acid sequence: CASSLGLEDGYTF.

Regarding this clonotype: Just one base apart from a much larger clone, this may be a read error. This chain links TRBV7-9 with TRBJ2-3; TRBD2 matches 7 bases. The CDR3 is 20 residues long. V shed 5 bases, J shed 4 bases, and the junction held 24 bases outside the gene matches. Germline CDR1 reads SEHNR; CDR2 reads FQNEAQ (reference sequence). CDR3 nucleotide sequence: TGTGCCAGCAGCCCTTCAAGTGCTACTGGACTAACGGGAGGTTCAGATACGCAGTATTTT. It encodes CASSPSSATGLTGGSDTQYF. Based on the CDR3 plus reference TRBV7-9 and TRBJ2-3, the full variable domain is DTGVSQNPRHKITKRGQNVTFRCDPISEHNRLYWYRQTLGQGPEFLTYFQNEAQLEKSRLLSDRFSAERPKGSFSTLEIQRTEQGDSAMYLCASSPSSATGLTGGSDTQYFGPGTRLTVL.

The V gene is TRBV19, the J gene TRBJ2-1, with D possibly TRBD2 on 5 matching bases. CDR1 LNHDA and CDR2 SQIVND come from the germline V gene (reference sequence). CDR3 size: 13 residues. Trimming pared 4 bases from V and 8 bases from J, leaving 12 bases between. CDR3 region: CASSTQLVYEQFF. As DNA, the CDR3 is TGTGCCAGTAGTACCCAACTAGTCTATGAGCAGTTCTTC.